This passage covers 10 T cell receptor beta chains from one sample sequenced in a study of blood T cell repertoires in COVID-19. Data came from immunoSEQ multiplex PCR; TCRdb stores just in-frame clones and leaves some out. This sample has 150,000 to 200,000 clones, with 90% to 95% found just once. Source material: peripheral blood. The receptors shown here come from a woman aged 55 to 70 with COVID-19, enrolled during active disease.

The chain joins TRBV27 to TRBJ2-5; D may be TRBD2 (7 bases). Trimming took 8 bases from V and 5 from J, leaving 15 bases between them. The CDR3 extends over 13 amino acids. Germline V gene lookup returns CDR1 MNHEY and CDR2 SMNVEV (reference sequence). CDR3 amino acids: CASGGAGWETQYF. In DNA form, the CDR3 reads TGTGCCAGCGGGGGGGCCGGTTGGGAGACCCAGTACTTC.

The chain joins TRBV6-5 to TRBJ1-2; 7 nucleotides match TRBD1. This CDR3 has 14 amino acids. CDR1 is MNHEY and CDR2 is SVGAGI in the germline V gene. Trimming cost V 6 bases and J 3 bases; bases outside gene matches: 7. The DNA of the CDR3 is TGTGCCAGCAGCCCGCAGGGGGGTCACTATGGCTACACCTTC. This encodes CASSPQGGHYGYTF.

This chain links TRBV29-1 with TRBJ1-1, with D maybe TRBD1 (6 bases). The CDR3 spans 13 residues. Germline-derived CDR1 and CDR2 are SQVTM and ANQGSEA. Trimming removed 4 bases at V and 4 bases at J, with 13 bases between. The CDR3 DNA reads as TGCAGCGTTGCAGGGGCGCAGGGCACTGAAGCTTTCTTT. Its protein is CSVAGAQGTEAFF.

The rearrangement links TRBV4-2 to TRBJ1-3; TRBD1 is a possible D gene (6 bases). Germline CDR1 LGHNA, CDR2 YNFKEQ. Trimming took off 1 base at V and 2 bases at J, with 6 bases between the two ends. CDR3 size: 14 residues. CDR3 in amino acids: CASSQGTAGNTIYF. The CDR3 coding sequence is TGTGCCAGCAGCCAAGGGACAGCTGGAAACACCATATATTTT.

This chain connects TRBV6-5 to TRBJ1-2; TRBD1 matches at 11 bases. The CDR3 covers 15 residues. In germline, CDR1 is MNHEY, CDR2 SVGAGI. The V and J ends lost 5 bases and 4 bases, in that order; junction bases with no gene match: 6. Written as DNA, the CDR3 is TGTGCCAGCAGTCCGGGGACAGGGGGGCCCTATGGCTACACCTTC. It is translated as CASSPGTGGPYGYTF.

This clone was counted a single time. The rearrangement uses TRBV19 and TRBJ1-5, with unresolved D. This CDR3 has 15 residues. Trimming took 3 bases from V and 6 from J, leaving 15 bases between them. CDR1 is LNHDA and CDR2 is SQIVND in the germline V gene (reference sequence). CDR3 nucleotides: TGTGCCAGTAGTATCGAGAATTGGGCGGGTCAGCCCCAGCATTTT. Translated, it gives CASSIENWAGQPQHF.

This chain connects TRBV6-4 to TRBJ1-5, with a possible D match to TRBD1 (6 bases). Germline lookup yields CDR1 MRHNA and CDR2 SNTAGT. The CDR3 has 23 residues. V shed 4 bases and J shed 0 bases, with 34 bases lying between them. CDR3 in amino acids: CASSGSGESGEFPRGYSNQPQHF. DNA for the CDR3: TGTGCCAGCAGTGGCTCGGGGGAGTCAGGGGAGTTCCCCAGGGGATATAGCAATCAGCCCCAGCATTTT.

CDR3 protein: CASSQDWDRVEKLFF. The CDR3 nucleotides are TGTGCCAGCAGCCAAGATTGGGACAGGGTTGAAAAACTGTTTTTT. V usage is TRBV4-2 and J usage is TRBJ1-4; 9 bases align to TRBD1. This CDR3 has 15 residues. Germline CDR1 and CDR2: LGHNA and YNFKEQ. Trimming cost V 0 bases and J 7 bases; bases outside gene matches: 3.

J is TRBJ1-1 and V is TRBV2, with D unclear. CDR1 is SNHLY, CDR2 FYNNEI, per germline. Trimming left V 4 bases short and J 4 bases short, with 7 bases between. There are 12 residues in the CDR3. The CDR3 sequence is CASSGGSTEAFF. CDR3 nucleotide sequence: TGTGCCAGCAGTGGTGGCAGCACTGAAGCTTTCTTT.

The chain combines TRBV20-1 with TRBJ1-1; 7 bases align to TRBD1. V lost 7 bases to trimming and J lost 4 bases; unmatched junction nucleotides: 3. The CDR3 length is 11 residues. Germline values: CDR1 DFQATT, CDR2 SNEGSKA (reference sequence). This CDR3 is CSGSGGTEAFF. The CDR3 DNA reads as TGCAGTGGATCAGGGGGCACTGAAGCTTTCTTT.